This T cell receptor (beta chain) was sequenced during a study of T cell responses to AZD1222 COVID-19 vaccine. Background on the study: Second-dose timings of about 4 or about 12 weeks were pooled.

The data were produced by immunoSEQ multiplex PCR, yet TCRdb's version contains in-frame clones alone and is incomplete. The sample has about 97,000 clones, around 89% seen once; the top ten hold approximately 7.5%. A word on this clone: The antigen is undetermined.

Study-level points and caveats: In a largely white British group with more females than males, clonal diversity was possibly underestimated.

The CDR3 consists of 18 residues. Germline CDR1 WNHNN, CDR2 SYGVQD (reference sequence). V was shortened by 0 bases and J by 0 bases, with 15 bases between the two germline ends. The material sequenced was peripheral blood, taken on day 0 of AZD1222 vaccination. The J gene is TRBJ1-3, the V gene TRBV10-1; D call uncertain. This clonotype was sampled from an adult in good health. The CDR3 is CASSESIVRRSSGNTIYF. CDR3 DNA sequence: TGCGCCAGCAGTGAGTCAATAGTCAGGCGCTCCTCTGGAAACACCATATATTTT.